The sequence of this TCR beta chain was determined in a study of response to subunit inactivated influenza vaccine. In its sample, this clonotype was seen a few times. The ends were cut back, 5 bases at V and 0 bases at J, with 10 bases in the middle. Germline CDR1 SQVTM, CDR2 ANQGSEA. The CDR3 consists of 13 residues. TCRdb used MiXCR to reprocess the RT-PCR reads, holding one entry per CDR3 protein. The table includes approximately 500,000 distinct CDR3 sequences, approximately 20% detected once. These data also formed part of another study, on T cells expressing NK-cell markers. That report adds: Production of TCR beta cDNA relied on 5'RACE template switching with UMIs. Researchers got TCR beta repertoires out of sorted CD3+CD56+NKG2C+, CD3+CD56+NKG2C- and CD3+CD56-NKG2C+ T cells. The CD3+CD56-NKG2C+ fraction of a handful of donors was also led by these clonotypes.

The source was CD4+ T cells sorted from PBMCs, collected about 12 days after vaccination. The chain recombines TRBV29-1 with TRBJ2-5, with a weak D call TRBD1 (6 bases). This TCR derives from a man over 45 who received an inactivated influenza vaccine. The CDR3, as DNA: TGCAGCGTTACGGGACACAACCAAGAGACCCAGTACTTC. Protein: CSVTGHNQETQYF.